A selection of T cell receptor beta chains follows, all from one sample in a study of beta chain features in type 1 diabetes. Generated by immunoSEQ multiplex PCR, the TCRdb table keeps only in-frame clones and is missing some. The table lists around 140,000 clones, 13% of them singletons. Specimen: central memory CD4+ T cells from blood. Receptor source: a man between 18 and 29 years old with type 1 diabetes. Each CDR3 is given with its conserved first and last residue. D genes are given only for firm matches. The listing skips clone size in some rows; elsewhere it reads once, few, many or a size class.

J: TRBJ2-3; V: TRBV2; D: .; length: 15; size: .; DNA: TGTGCCAGCAGTGATCGGTTGGGCCACACAGATACGCAGTATTTT; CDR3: CASSDRLGHTDTQYF
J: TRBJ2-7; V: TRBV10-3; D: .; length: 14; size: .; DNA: TGTGCCTACGGGGTCGGACAGGAGGGGAGCGAGCAGTACTTC; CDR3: CAYGVGQEGSEQYF
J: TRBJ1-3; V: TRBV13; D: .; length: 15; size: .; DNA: TGTGCCAGCAGCTCCACAGTGCTCTCTGGAAACACCATATATTTT; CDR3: CASSSTVLSGNTIYF
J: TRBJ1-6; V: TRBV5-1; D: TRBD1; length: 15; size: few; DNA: TGCGCCAGCAGCCAGACCGGGACAGGGAATTCACCCCTCCACTTT; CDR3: CASSQTGTGNSPLHF
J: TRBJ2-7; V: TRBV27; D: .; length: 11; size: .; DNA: TGTGCCAGCAGTACCTCCTACGAGCAGTACTTC; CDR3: CASSTSYEQYF
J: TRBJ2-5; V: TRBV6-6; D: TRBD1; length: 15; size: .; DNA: TGTGCCAGCAGTTACCTGGGACAGTTCCAAGAGACCCAGTACTTC; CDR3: CASSYLGQFQETQYF
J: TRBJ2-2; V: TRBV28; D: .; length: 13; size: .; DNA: TGTGCCACCCCGGACGGACTCACCGGGGAGCTGTTTTTT; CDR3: CATPDGLTGELFF
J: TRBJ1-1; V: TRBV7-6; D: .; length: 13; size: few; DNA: TGTGCCAGCAGCTTAGTCAGGTCATCCGAAGCTTTCTTT; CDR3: CASSLVRSSEAFF
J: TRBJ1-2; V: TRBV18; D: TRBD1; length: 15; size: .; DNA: TGTGCCAGCTCACCCCTCACAGGGGTTAACTATGGCTACACCTTC; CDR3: CASSPLTGVNYGYTF
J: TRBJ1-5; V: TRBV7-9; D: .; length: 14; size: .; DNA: TGTGCCAGCAGCTTACCCGACAGCAATCAGCCCCAGCATTTT; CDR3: CASSLPDSNQPQHF
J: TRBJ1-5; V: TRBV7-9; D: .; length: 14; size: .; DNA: TGTGCCAGCAGCTTAAGAGACAGCAATCAGCCCCAGCATTTT; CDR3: CASSLRDSNQPQHF
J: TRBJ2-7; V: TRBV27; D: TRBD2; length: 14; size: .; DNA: TGTGCCAGCAGGGGACTAGCGGGGGGGCTTGAGCAGTACTTC; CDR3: CASRGLAGGLEQYF
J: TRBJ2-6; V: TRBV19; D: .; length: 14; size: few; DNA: TGTGCCAGTAGTATGCAAACTGGGGCCAACGTCCTGACTTTC; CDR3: CASSMQTGANVLTF
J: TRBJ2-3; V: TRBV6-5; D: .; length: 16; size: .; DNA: TGTGCCAGCAGTTACTCGAGACCGCGAGGACGAGATACGCAGTATTTT; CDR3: CASSYSRPRGRDTQYF
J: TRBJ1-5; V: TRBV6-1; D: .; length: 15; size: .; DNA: TGTGCCAGCAGTGACCACAGGGCATCGCGACAGCCCCAGCATTTT; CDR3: CASSDHRASRQPQHF
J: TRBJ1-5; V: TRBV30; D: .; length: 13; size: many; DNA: TGTGCCTGGACGTCGGGGTCAAGGGAGCCCCAGCATTTT; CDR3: CAWTSGSREPQHF
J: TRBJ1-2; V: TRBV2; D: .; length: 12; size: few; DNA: TGTGCCAGCAGCGTACAGGGCTATGGCTACACCTTC; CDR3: CASSVQGYGYTF
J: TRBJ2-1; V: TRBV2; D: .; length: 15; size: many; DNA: TGTGCCAGCAGTGAAGAAAGCAGCCACTTGGGTGAGCAGTTCTTC; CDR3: CASSEESSHLGEQFF
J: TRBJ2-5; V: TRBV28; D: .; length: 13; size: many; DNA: TGTGCCAGCAATGAAGGGATACAAGAGACCCAGTACTTC; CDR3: CASNEGIQETQYF
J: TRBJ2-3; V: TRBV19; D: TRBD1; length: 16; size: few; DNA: TGTGCCAGTAGATCCGCGGGGACAGGGACCACAGATACGCAGTATTTT; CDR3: CASRSAGTGTTDTQYF
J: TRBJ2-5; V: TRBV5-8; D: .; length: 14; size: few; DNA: TGTGCCAGCAGCTTGTACAGTCCTCAAGAGACCCAGTACTTC; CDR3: CASSLYSPQETQYF
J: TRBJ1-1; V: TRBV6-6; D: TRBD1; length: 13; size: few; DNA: TGTGCCAGCAACGTGGGACAGGGCGCTGAAGCTTTCTTT; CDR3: CASNVGQGAEAFF
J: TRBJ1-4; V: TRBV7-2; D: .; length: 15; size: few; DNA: TGTGCCAGCAGCTCCTACCAGGGGAGGAATGAAAAACTGTTTTTT; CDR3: CASSSYQGRNEKLFF
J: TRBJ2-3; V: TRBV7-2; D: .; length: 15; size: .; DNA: TGTGCCAGCAGCTCCCCGACAGTTTACACAGATACGCAGTATTTT; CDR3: CASSSPTVYTDTQYF
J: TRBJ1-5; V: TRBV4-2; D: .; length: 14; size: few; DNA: TGTGCCAGCAGCCAAGATCCAGATTATCAGCCCCAGCATTTT; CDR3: CASSQDPDYQPQHF
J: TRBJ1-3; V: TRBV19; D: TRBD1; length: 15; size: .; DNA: TGTGCCACTTCAAGGGACAGCTACTCTGGAAACACCATATATTTT; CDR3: CATSRDSYSGNTIYF
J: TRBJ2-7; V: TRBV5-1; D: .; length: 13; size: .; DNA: TGCGCCAGCAGCCCACAGACTCTTTACGAGCAGTACTTC; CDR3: CASSPQTLYEQYF
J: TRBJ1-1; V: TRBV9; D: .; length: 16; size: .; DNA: TGTGCCAGCAGCGTTGAAGGGGGGATGGTGAACACTGAAGCTTTCTTT; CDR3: CASSVEGGMVNTEAFF
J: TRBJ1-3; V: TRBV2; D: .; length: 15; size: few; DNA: TGTGCCAGCAGCGGACAGTTTGCCTCTGGAAACACCATATATTTT; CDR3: CASSGQFASGNTIYF
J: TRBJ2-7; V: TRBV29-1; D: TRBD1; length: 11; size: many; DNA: TGCAGCGGTACCCGACAGGGCGAGCAGTACTTC; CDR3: CSGTRQGEQYF
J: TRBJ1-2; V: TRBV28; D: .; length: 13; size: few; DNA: TGTGCCAGCAGCCCCGGGGGCCTCTATGGCTACACCTTC; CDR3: CASSPGGLYGYTF
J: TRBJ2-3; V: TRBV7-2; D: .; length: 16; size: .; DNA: TGTGCCAGCAGCTTATTTGCATCAGGGGCGCGGGATACGCAGTATTTT; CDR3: CASSLFASGARDTQYF